This paragraph covers one TCR beta chain sequence. Its antigen remains unknown. The data belong to a study of T cell responses to AZD1222 COVID-19 vaccine. This table comes from immunoSEQ multiplex PCR, and its TCRdb copy is limited to in-frame clones, with some not included. Of about 150,000 clones in the sample, more than 85% were seen once. Trimming removed 3 bases from V and 4 bases from J, with 7 bases in between. Germline V CDR1 and CDR2: LGHDT, YNNKEL (reference sequence). The CDR3 sequence is 13 residues long. The study's findings and limits: Spike-specific TCR breadth and depth rose after two AZD1222 doses.

The receptor was derived from an adult who received the AZD1222 COVID-19 vaccine. The rearrangement links TRBV3-1 (or the pseudogene TRBV3-2) to TRBJ2-1, with a tentative D call TRBD2 (6 bases). Material: peripheral blood, obtained 28 days after the second AZD1222 dose. The CDR3 DNA follows: TGTGCCAGCAGCCACCTAGCGTACAATGAGCAGTTCTTC. Translated, it gives CASSHLAYNEQFF.